Below are 20 T cell receptor beta chains sequenced from a single sample in a study of T-cell memory formation after mild COVID-19. TCRdb recomputed calls from the 5' RACE reads with MiXCR, one row per CDR3 protein. The sample has approximately 300,000 distinct CDR3 sequences, about a sixth seen once. Specimen: PBMCs or a T cell subset sorted from them (not recorded which). These receptors were collected from a man aged 18 to 35 who had mild COVID-19 (a few samples of this study predate the infection). Cell type and time point are not known.

This clonotype showed up just a few times. The chain is built from TRBV20-1 and TRBJ1-3; a weak D match, TRBD1 (5 bases). V dropped 5 bases and J dropped 0 bases, with 17 bases sitting between them. CDR1 DFQATT and CDR2 SNEGSKA come from the germline V gene (reference sequence). The CDR3 spans 16 residues. The CDR3 coding sequence is TGCAGTGCTTTACCTTGGGGCAGTAGCTCTGGAAACACCATATATTTT. Amino acids: CSALPWGSSSGNTIYF.

This clonotype was observed a few times. The chain joins TRBV20-1 to TRBJ1-4; D is unresolved. V lost 5 bases and J lost 5, with 6 bases in between. The CDR3 sequence is 11 residues long. CDR1 and CDR2 from the germline V gene are DFQATT and SNEGSKA (reference sequence). CDR3 region: CSASGNEKLFF. CDR3 nucleotides: TGCAGTGCTTCCGGGAATGAAAAACTGTTTTTT.

This clonotype was seen repeatedly, ten times or more. V is TRBV5-1 and J is TRBJ1-2; no reliable D call. The V gene's germline CDR1 is SGHRS and CDR2 YFSETQ. Trimming left V 4 bases short and J 0 bases short, with 10 bases between. This CDR3 has 14 residues. As DNA, the CDR3 is TGCGCCAGCAGCCCCACTAGTTCTAACTATGGCTACACCTTC. Protein sequence: CASSPTSSNYGYTF.

This chain connects TRBV24-1 to TRBJ2-1; no clear D. The CDR3 runs to 15 residues. Germline lookup yields CDR1 KGHDR and CDR2 SFDVKD. V dropped 5 bases and J dropped 2 bases, with 12 bases sitting between them. The CDR3 protein is CATSAGWEAYNEQFF. CDR3 coding DNA: TGTGCCACCAGTGCTGGTTGGGAAGCCTACAATGAGCAGTTCTTC.

In this sample, this clonotype turned up many times. The rearrangement joins TRBV12-3 or TRBV12-4 to TRBJ2-2, with unresolved D. This CDR3 is built from 14 residues. The V end lost 3 bases, the J end lost 1 base, and 6 bases lay between the germline ends. The DNA for the CDR3 is TGTGCCAGCAGTTTTTCGTTGAACACCGGGGAGCTGTTTTTT. Its protein product is CASSFSLNTGELFF.

The rearrangement links TRBV28 to TRBJ1-1; 7 bases are shared with TRBD1. In germline, CDR1 is MDHEN, CDR2 SYDVKM. This CDR3 has 16 residues. V lost 6 bases to trimming and J lost 4 bases; unmatched junction nucleotides: 14. CDR3: CASSRRQGRGATEAFF. The CDR3 nucleotides read TGTGCCAGCAGCCGCCGACAGGGACGAGGGGCCACTGAAGCTTTCTTT.

This clonotype occurred a few times. This rearrangement joins TRBV4-3 to TRBJ2-5; no clear D gene. This CDR3 spans 13 amino acids. The germline V gene encodes CDR1 LGHNA and CDR2 YSLEER. V gave up 0 bases and J gave up 6 bases, with 8 bases separating them. CDR3 DNA sequence: TGCGCCAGCAGCCAAGATGAGATAAAGACCCAGTACTTC. Translating gives CASSQDEIKTQYF.

This rearrangement joins TRBV2 to TRBJ2-3, with TRBD2 identical over 8 bases. The CDR3 is 15 amino acids. Trimming took 6 bases from V and 1 from J; bases not matched to a gene: 6. From germline, CDR1 is SNHLY and CDR2 FYNNEI. As DNA, the CDR3 is TGTGCCAGCAGCGGGCGGGGGGCAGGCACAGATACGCAGTATTTT. Its translation: CASSGRGAGTDTQYF.

The V call is TRBV4-1, the J call TRBJ2-6; D unclear. The germline V and J ends were trimmed by 7 bases and 0 bases, with 7 bases remaining between them. Germline V gene data show CDR1 as MGHRA and CDR2 as YSYEKL. The CDR3 consists of 14 residues. The CDR3 coding sequence is TGCGCCAGCACTCGAGACTCTGGGGCCAACGTCCTGACTTTC. This translates into CASTRDSGANVLTF.

The chain uses TRBV7-8 and TRBJ2-5; D is uncertain. The length of the CDR3 is 13 residues. The V gene's germline CDR1 is SGHVS and CDR2 FQNEAQ. Trimming shortened V by 6 bases and J by 0 bases, and 8 bases separated the two germline ends. DNA of the CDR3: TGTGCCAGCAGGAACCCGTACCAAGAGACCCAGTACTTC. Encoded protein: CASRNPYQETQYF.

The chain has TRBV12-3 or TRBV12-4 and TRBJ2-1; tentatively, D is TRBD1 or TRBD2 (5 bases each). CDR3 length: 15 residues. Deletions cut 2 bases from V and 6 bases from J, with 14 bases between. CDR3 sequence (DNA): TGTGCCAGCAGTTTATCAGGGCTGAGGGCCAATGAGCAGTTCTTC. Translation gives CASSLSGLRANEQFF.

This clonotype was counted only a few times. The chain is built from TRBV7-2 and TRBJ2-5, with TRBD2 identical over 10 bases. CDR3 length: 18 residues. Germline loops: CDR1 SGHTA, CDR2 FQGNSA. Germline trimming cut 5 bases from V and 6 bases from J; bases unmatched to any gene: 18. CDR3 DNA: TGTGCCAGCAGCCCAGCCCGGTATAGCGGGGGGCGCGACCAGACCCAGTACTTC. Amino acid sequence: CASSPARYSGGRDQTQYF.

J is TRBJ1-5 and V is TRBV6-1; a possible D gene is TRBD1 (5 bases). V was clipped by 1 base and J by 5 bases, with 9 bases between them. CDR1 is MNHNS, CDR2 SASEGT, per germline. This CDR3 comprises 14 residues. Here the CDR3 DNA reads TGTGCCAGCAGTGAAGACAGGTTGTATCAGCCCCAGCATTTT. Its protein product is CASSEDRLYQPQHF.

The chain recombines TRBV7-2 with TRBJ1-1; 7 bases fit TRBD1. CDR3 size: 12 residues. V shed 4 bases and J 11 bases; nucleotides not matched to a gene: 7. The V gene's germline CDR1 is SGHTA and CDR2 FQGNSA. The CDR3 nucleotides are TGTGCCAGCAGCTCGACAGGGAATGGGGCTTTCTTT. Translation: CASSSTGNGAFF.

This clonotype was counted a few times. This sequence joins TRBV7-2 and TRBJ2-7; 8 nucleotides line up with TRBD1. Germline V CDR1 and CDR2: SGHTA, FQGNSA. V was clipped by 5 bases and J by 6 bases; unmatched bases: 9. This CDR3 is built from 14 residues. In nucleotides, the CDR3 is TGTGCCAGCAGCCTATGGACAGGGCCGGGCGAGCAGTACTTC. Residues: CASSLWTGPGEQYF.

The V call is TRBV7-2, the J call TRBJ2-7; D is uncertain. The CDR3 totals 15 residues. Trimming stripped 8 bases from V and 4 bases from J, with 21 bases between. The germline CDR1 and CDR2 sequences are SGHTA and FQGNSA. CDR3 DNA sequence: TGTGCCAGCCGAATGGCAGCCATAATCGCGTACGAGCAGTACTTC. This translates into CASRMAAIIAYEQYF.

This clonotype showed up many times. The chain links TRBV19 to TRBJ1-5; TRBD1 is a possible D gene (5 bases). The V and J ends lost 0 bases and 2 bases respectively, with 11 bases between them. Looked up from germline, CDR1 is LNHDA and CDR2 is SQIVND (reference sequence). This CDR3 is built from 16 residues. The DNA for the CDR3 is TGTGCCAGTAGTATAGATGGGGCAGGAGGCAATCAGCCCCAGCATTTT. It yields the protein CASSIDGAGGNQPQHF.

The chain carries TRBV7-6 and TRBJ2-1, with D perhaps TRBD1 (5 bases). There are 14 residues in the CDR3. The germline V gene encodes CDR1 SGHVS and CDR2 FNYEAQ. Trimming left V 1 base short and J 5 bases short, with 9 bases between. The CDR3 nucleotides are TGTGCCAGCAGCTTAGTTGCAGGGAACAATGAGCAGTTCTTC. Translation: CASSLVAGNNEQFF.

The rearrangement uses TRBV18 and TRBJ2-1; 10 nucleotides line up with TRBD2. Per germline, CDR1 KGHSH and CDR2 LQKENI. This CDR3 region has 16 residues. V trimming: 2 bases; J trimming: 4 bases; junction bases outside the gene matches: 5. CDR3 DNA sequence: TGTGCCAGCTCACCAACGAGCGGGGGGGCTTACAATGAGCAGTTCTTC. Translated: CASSPTSGGAYNEQFF.

The gene calls are TRBV5-4 and TRBJ2-1; 8 bases are shared with TRBD1. Losses at the gene ends were 2 bases for V and 8 bases for J; bases not matched to a gene: 9. The germline V gene has CDR1 SGHNT and CDR2 YYREEE (reference sequence). The CDR3 extends over 15 amino acids. The CDR3 sequence is CASSFQTGAQDEQFF. The CDR3 DNA sequence: TGTGCCAGCAGCTTCCAGACAGGGGCCCAGGATGAGCAGTTCTTC. The full variable domain, in which reference TRBV5-4 and TRBJ2-1 provide the parts outside the CDR3, is ETGVTQSPTHLIKTRGQQVTLRCSSQSGHNTVSWYQQALGQGPQFIFQYYREEENGRGNFPPRFSGLQFPNYSSELNVNALELDDSALYLCASSFQTGAQDEQFFGPGTRLTVL.